The 27 T cell receptor beta chains below all came from one sample that was sequenced in a study of sequential checkpoint blockade in melanoma. The treatment: randomized to nivolumab then ipilimumab (arm A) or the reverse (arm B). Only in-frame clones appear in the TCRdb table, and some are missing; sequencing was by immunoSEQ multiplex PCR. This table has about 11,000 clones, around 73% appearing once. The sequenced sample was CD8+ T cells sorted from blood (inferred from file names), obtained from a patient given nivolumab and ipilimumab in sequence. The receptors stem from a human donor with melanoma.

The genes are TRBV10-2 and TRBJ2-5; 8 nucleotides align to TRBD1. The CDR3 totals 11 residues. V was clipped by 7 bases and J by 11 bases; unmatched bases: 6. CDR1 is WSHSY and CDR2 is SAAADI in the germline V gene. DNA of the CDR3: TGCGCCAGCACCCAGGACAGGGCTCAGTACTTC. Its translation: CASTQDRAQYF.

The chain combines TRBV7-9 with TRBJ1-1, with D unresolved. Per the germline V gene, CDR1 is SEHNR and CDR2 is FQNEAQ (reference sequence). Trimming pared 6 bases from V and 4 bases from J, leaving 9 bases between. This CDR3 contains 12 residues. Here the CDR3 reads CASRLDTTEAFF. CDR3 nucleotide sequence: TGTGCCAGCAGACTCGACACCACTGAAGCTTTCTTT.

This chain joins TRBV14 and TRBJ1-2, with TRBD1 as a possible D gene (5 bases). CDR3 length: 12 residues. With 4 bases removed from V and 5 bases from J, the gap between germline ends came to 8 bases. Germline CDR1 is SGHDN and CDR2 is FVKESK. The CDR3 DNA reads as TGTGCCAGCAGCCCGGGGGTTTATGGCTACACCTTC. This codes for CASSPGVYGYTF.

This chain connects TRBV4-1 to TRBJ2-7, with 12 bases lining up with TRBD2. V dropped 1 base and J dropped 6; count of bases not matched to a gene: 4. This CDR3 region has 15 residues. CDR1 MGHRA and CDR2 YSYEKL come from the germline V gene. The CDR3 spells CASSQVLAGGLEQYF. In DNA, the CDR3 is TGCGCCAGCAGCCAAGTACTAGCGGGAGGTCTCGAGCAGTACTTC.

The chain recombines TRBV7-3 with TRBJ2-2, with TRBD1 as a possible D gene (5 bases). The length of the CDR3 is 15 residues. V lost 3 bases and J 0 bases, leaving 8 bases between the germline ends. Germline V gene lookup returns CDR1 SGHTA and CDR2 FQGTGA. CDR3 nucleotide sequence: TGTGCCAGCAGCTTGGAAGGGGCGAACACCGGGGAGCTGTTTTTT. Amino acid sequence: CASSLEGANTGELFF.

This chain joins TRBV27 and TRBJ1-1; 8 bases agree with TRBD1. Germline CDR1 reads MNHEY; CDR2 reads SMNVEV (reference sequence). J lost 0 bases, V lost 4 bases, and 4 bases had no gene match. The CDR3 has 15 amino acids. The CDR3 loop reads CASSSGTGLNTEAFF. CDR3 nucleotide sequence: TGTGCCAGCAGTTCCGGGACAGGTTTGAACACTGAAGCTTTCTTT.

V and J are TRBV18 and TRBJ1-2; 7 nucleotides align to TRBD1. The CDR3 contains 14 residues. V lost 2 bases, J lost 4 bases, and 4 bases stayed unmatched. Germline-derived CDR1 and CDR2 are KGHSH and LQKENI. DNA for the CDR3: TGTGCCAGCTCACCAACGGACAGGAGCTATGGCTACACCTTC. This gives the protein CASSPTDRSYGYTF.

The chain carries TRBV27 and TRBJ1-1; D remains ambiguous. CDR1 is MNHEY, CDR2 SMNVEV, per germline (reference sequence). V was shortened by 1 base and J by 0 bases, with 12 bases between the two germline ends. The CDR3 extends over 16 amino acids. CDR3 DNA: TGTGCCAGCAGTTTATGGTCCACTTACTTGAACACTGAAGCTTTCTTT. Residues: CASSLWSTYLNTEAFF.

The chain couples TRBV5-5 to TRBJ1-2, with 8 bases identical to TRBD1. The germline V gene encodes CDR1 SGHKS and CDR2 YYEKEE (reference sequence). The V and J ends lost 4 bases and 3 bases, in that order; junction bases with no gene match: 5. The CDR3 totals 14 residues. The CDR3 reads CASSAIQGDYGYTF. DNA for the CDR3: TGTGCCAGCAGCGCAATACAGGGGGACTATGGCTACACCTTC. Supplemented by reference TRBV5-5 and TRBJ1-2, the full variable domain reads DAGVTQSPTHLIKTRGQQVTLRCSPISGHKSVSWYQQVLGQGPQFIFQYYEKEERGRGNFPDRFSARQFPNYSSELNVNALLLGDSALYLCASSAIQGDYGYTFGSGTRLTVV.

The chain couples TRBV5-4 to TRBJ1-5; the D is unclear. The CDR3 contains 19 residues. Looked up from germline, CDR1 is SGHNT and CDR2 is YYREEE (reference sequence). The ends were cut back, 0 bases at V and 0 bases at J, with 19 bases in the middle. This CDR3 reads CASSLARRSRSYSNQPQHF. The CDR3 DNA reads TGTGCCAGCAGCTTGGCTCGCCGGAGTCGATCTTATAGCAATCAGCCCCAGCATTTT.

The rearrangement links TRBV27 to TRBJ2-1, with a weak D call TRBD1 (6 bases). V lost 3 bases to trimming and J lost 9 bases, with 15 bases between them. Germline CDR1 MNHEY, CDR2 SMNVEV (reference sequence). This CDR3 is 14 amino acids long. CDR3 region: CASSFILQGGEQFF. The CDR3 DNA reads TGTGCCAGCAGTTTTATACTACAGGGCGGTGAGCAGTTCTTC.

In this sample, this clone turned up a few times. CDR3 loop: CASSLYGTGGGGPGNTIYF. The CDR3 DNA reads as TGTGCCAGCAGTTTATACGGGACAGGGGGAGGCGGACCTGGAAACACCATATATTTT. The chain carries TRBV28 and TRBJ1-3; 11 positions agree with TRBD1. CDR3 length equals 19 residues. The J segment lost 2 bases and the V segment lost 1 base, leaving 10 bases of the junction unmatched. CDR1 MDHEN and CDR2 SYDVKM come from the germline V gene.

The J gene is TRBJ1-1, the V gene TRBV9, with D possibly being TRBD1 (5 bases). Trimming stripped 3 bases from V and 0 bases from J, with 12 bases between. The CDR3 is 15 residues long. Germline CDR1 is SGDLS and CDR2 is YYNGEE. Written as DNA, the CDR3 is TGTGCCAGCAGCGAGGGTGGGGACTTGAACACTGAAGCTTTCTTT. It is translated as CASSEGGDLNTEAFF. The full variable domain, its missing parts supplied by reference TRBV9 and TRBJ1-1, is DSGVTQTPKHLITATGQRVTLRCSPRSGDLSVYWYQQSLDQGLQFLIQYYNGEERAKGNILERFSAQQFPDLHSELNLSSLELGDSALYFCASSEGGDLNTEAFFGQGTRLTVV.

V usage is TRBV6-5 and J usage is TRBJ1-4, with D maybe TRBD1 (5 bases). V dropped 4 bases and J dropped 11 bases, with 23 bases sitting between them. Per germline, CDR1 MNHEY and CDR2 SVGAGI. The CDR3 length is 16 residues. The CDR3 bases are TGTGCCAGCAGTTTAAACAGGTTAGGGCCGTCCGGGAAACTGTTTTTT. Translating it yields CASSLNRLGPSGKLFF.

The chain couples TRBV5-1 to TRBJ1-1, with D possibly matching TRBD1 (5 bases). The CDR3 extends over 13 amino acids. The ends were cut back, 0 bases at V and 11 bases at J, with 14 bases in the middle. Germline values: CDR1 SGHRS, CDR2 YFSETQ. The CDR3 DNA reads TGCGCCAGCAGCTTGGGACAGTCAGGAGAGGCTTTCTTT. Amino acids: CASSLGQSGEAFF.

The J gene is TRBJ2-4, the V gene TRBV5-6; D is undetermined. Germline loops: CDR1 SGHDT, CDR2 YYEEEE. With 0 bases removed from V and 2 bases from J, the gap between germline ends came to 9 bases. This CDR3 is 15 amino acids long. The CDR3 DNA reads as TGTGCCAGCAGCTTGGATGGGCAGACCAAAAACATTCAGTACTTC. Translating it yields CASSLDGQTKNIQYF.

This chain uses TRBV27 with TRBJ2-1; maybe TRBD1 (5 bases). CDR1 MNHEY and CDR2 SMNVEV come from the germline V gene (reference sequence). The length of the CDR3 is 16 residues. V shed 0 bases and J shed 2 bases, with 11 bases lying between them. This CDR3 reads CASSLSPGAAYNEQFF. The CDR3 nucleotides are TGTGCCAGCAGTTTATCCCCTGGGGCGGCCTACAATGAGCAGTTCTTC.

This clone has more than one count but fewer than ten. The chain recombines TRBV6-4 with TRBJ2-1, with D perhaps TRBD2 (5 bases). Deletions cut 8 bases from V and 4 bases from J, with 12 bases between. This CDR3 spans 13 amino acids. Per germline, CDR1 MRHNA and CDR2 SNTAGT. CDR3 sequence: CASGNSEYNEQFF. For the CDR3, the DNA is TGTGCCAGCGGGAATAGCGAATACAATGAGCAGTTCTTC.

The J gene is TRBJ2-3, the V gene TRBV2; the match to TRBD1 covers 7 bases. CDR1 is SNHLY and CDR2 is FYNNEI in the germline V gene. There are 13 residues in the CDR3. V shed 7 bases and J 2 bases; nucleotides not matched to a gene: 3. CDR3 nucleotide sequence: TGTGCCAGCAAGGACAGGTACACAGATACGCAGTATTTT. Its translation: CASKDRYTDTQYF.

In this sample, this clone is large. The CDR3 nucleotides are TGTGCCAGCAGCTTTCTGGAGCGACGAAATTCACCCCTCCACTTT. It specifies CASSFLERRNSPLHF. The chain couples TRBV7-9 to TRBJ1-6, with no clear D. The germline gives CDR1 SEHNR, CDR2 FQNEAQ (reference sequence). The CDR3 sequence is 15 residues long. Trimming stripped 3 bases from V and 7 bases from J, with 13 bases between.

This clone came up a few times. The chain combines TRBV12-5 with TRBJ1-5; the D is unclear. The germline V gene has CDR1 LGHNT and CDR2 FRNRAP. This CDR3 comprises 14 residues. V lost 5 bases, J lost 0 bases, and 8 bases lay in between. The CDR3 is CASGPGNSNQPQHF. The CDR3 DNA sequence: TGTGCTAGTGGTCCGGGGAATAGCAATCAGCCCCAGCATTTT.

J is TRBJ2-3 and V is TRBV6-4; D is perhaps TRBD1 (7 bases). The CDR3 runs 15 residues. Trimming took 0 bases from V and 6 from J, leaving 13 bases between them. Germline values: CDR1 MRHNA, CDR2 SNTAGT. The CDR3: CASSDSEGAGDTQYF. In DNA, the CDR3 is TGTGCCAGCAGTGACTCGGAGGGGGCTGGTGATACGCAGTATTTT.

The V gene is TRBV6-1, the J gene TRBJ2-5; TRBD2 agrees at 11 bases. Germline V gives CDR1 MNHNS, CDR2 SASEGT. CDR3 length: 15 residues. V dropped 1 base and J dropped 5; count of bases not matched to a gene: 3. The CDR3 sequence is CASSEVAGGGETQYF. In DNA, the CDR3 is TGTGCCAGCAGTGAAGTAGCGGGAGGGGGGGAGACCCAGTACTTC.

J is TRBJ2-6 and V is TRBV7-9; 7 positions agree with TRBD1. Germline lookup yields CDR1 SEHNR and CDR2 FQNEAQ (reference sequence). This CDR3 contains 18 residues. With V trimmed by 4 bases and J by 4 bases, 13 bases remained unmatched. In DNA, the CDR3 is TGTGCCAGCAGCTCAAACATAGACAGGGTAATAGGGGCCAACGTCCTGACTTTC. It codes for CASSSNIDRVIGANVLTF.

V usage is TRBV19 and J usage is TRBJ1-1; perhaps TRBD1 as D (6 bases). V was trimmed by 3 bases and J by 0 bases, leaving 8 bases between them. Germline loops: CDR1 LNHDA, CDR2 SQIVND (reference sequence). The CDR3 spans 14 residues. The CDR3 bases are TGTGCCAGTAGTATTACAGGGCTGAACACTGAAGCTTTCTTT. Translation: CASSITGLNTEAFF.

This clone was counted only a few times. The chain combines TRBV13 with TRBJ1-5; D perhaps matches TRBD1 (6 bases). The V end lost 5 bases, the J end lost 3 bases, and 11 bases lay between the germline ends. Looked up from germline, CDR1 is PRHDT and CDR2 is FYEKMQ (reference sequence). The length of the CDR3 is 14 residues. As DNA, the CDR3 is TGTGCCAGCAGCCAGGGACAACTCAATCAGCCCCAGCATTTT. It specifies CASSQGQLNQPQHF.

The chain links TRBV11-3 to TRBJ2-2; D is unclear. The CDR3 runs 15 residues. V gave up 0 bases and J gave up 0 bases, with 5 bases separating them. The germline V gene has CDR1 SGHNT and CDR2 YENEEA. CDR3 DNA: TGTGCCAGCAGCTTAGATATAGCGAACACCGGGGAGCTGTTTTTT. It codes for CASSLDIANTGELFF.